This is a list of T cell receptor beta chains from one sample in a study of T cell responses to AZD1222 COVID-19 vaccine. Clones were read by immunoSEQ multiplex PCR, and TCRdb kept only the in-frame ones, dropping some. Among approximately 85,000 clones listed, just over 85% were seen once. Material: peripheral blood, obtained on day 0 of AZD1222 vaccination. Source of these receptors: an adult in good health. Both conserved end residues are part of each CDR3. The order of the fields is D gene, clone size, V gene, J gene, CDR3 DNA, CDR3 protein. A D gene is named only where the DNA matches it firmly. Size is stated for part of the rows, as once, few or many counts, or as a class when the clone is expanded.

D: NA; size: NA; V: TRBV18; J: TRBJ1-1; DNA: TGTGCCAGCTTACTAGACCTCTACACTGAAGCTTTCTTT; CDR3: CASLLDLYTEAFF
D: NA; size: NA; V: TRBV7-8; J: TRBJ2-3; DNA: TGTGCCAGCAGCTTCCCCCCTCCGGGAACAGATACGCAGTATTTT; CDR3: CASSFPPPGTDTQYF
D: NA; size: NA; V: TRBV6-2/TRBV6-3; J: TRBJ1-5; DNA: TGTGCCAGCAGTTCTGGGGATTATAGCAATCAGCCCCAGCATTTT; CDR3: CASSSGDYSNQPQHF
D: TRBD2; size: NA; V: TRBV18; J: TRBJ2-7; DNA: TGTGCCAGCTCACCCTGGACTAGCGGGGGGGTCGAGCAGTACTTC; CDR3: CASSPWTSGGVEQYF
D: TRBD1; size: NA; V: TRBV6-1; J: TRBJ1-2; DNA: TGTGCCAGCAGTGAAAGGGACAGGGCGTATGGCTACACCTTC; CDR3: CASSERDRAYGYTF
D: TRBD1; size: NA; V: TRBV6-6; J: TRBJ1-6; DNA: TGTGCCAGCAGGTACTCATTGCAGGGGGCAAATTCACCCCTCCACTTT; CDR3: CASRYSLQGANSPLHF
D: NA; size: NA; V: TRBV7-9; J: TRBJ1-6; DNA: TGTGCCAGCAGCTTAGTTGGAATCTGGATGAATTCACCCCTCCACTTT; CDR3: CASSLVGIWMNSPLHF
D: NA; size: NA; V: TRBV7-2; J: TRBJ1-2; DNA: TGTGCCAGCACCCCCTGGGGGTCGGATGGCTACACCTTC; CDR3: CASTPWGSDGYTF
D: NA; size: NA; V: TRBV7-2; J: TRBJ2-7; DNA: TGTGCCAGCAGCTTGGGGTCAGGAGGTACCTACGAGCAGTACTTC; CDR3: CASSLGSGGTYEQYF
D: TRBD2; size: NA; V: TRBV4-2; J: TRBJ2-3; DNA: TGTGCCAGCAGCCAAGAAGCGGGGACAGATACGCAGTATTTT; CDR3: CASSQEAGTDTQYF
D: TRBD1; size: few; V: TRBV9; J: TRBJ2-5; DNA: TGTGCCAGCAGCGCATGGACAGGGGGACTAGAGACCCAGTACTTC; CDR3: CASSAWTGGLETQYF
D: NA; size: NA; V: TRBV7-9; J: TRBJ1-2; DNA: TGTGCCAGCAGCTTCGATTGGGACCAGGGGGGCTACACCTTC; CDR3: CASSFDWDQGGYTF
D: NA; size: NA; V: TRBV21-1; J: TRBJ1-2; DNA: TGTGCCAGCAGCAAAGTAGAAGGGGTCGTCTATGGCTACACCTTC; CDR3: CASSKVEGVVYGYTF
D: NA; size: NA; V: TRBV7-9; J: TRBJ2-7; DNA: TGTGCCAGCAGTCTAGAGGGTGGGCGCAGGACTACCTACGAGCAGTACTTC; CDR3: CASSLEGGRRTTYEQYF
D: NA; size: NA; V: TRBV5-4; J: TRBJ2-2; DNA: TGTGCCAGCAGCGAGGAATTGGGCACCGGGGAGCTGTTTTTT; CDR3: CASSEELGTGELFF
D: TRBD2; size: NA; V: TRBV11-2; J: TRBJ2-3; DNA: TGTGCCAGCAGCTTTTCTAGCGGGAGAGGCACAGATACGCAGTATTTT; CDR3: CASSFSSGRGTDTQYF
D: TRBD1; size: NA; V: TRBV19; J: TRBJ1-1; DNA: TGTGCCAGTAGTTGGACAGGGGTTAACACTGAAGCTTTCTTT; CDR3: CASSWTGVNTEAFF
D: NA; size: NA; V: TRBV10-2; J: TRBJ2-7; DNA: TGCGCCAGCAGTACCGGCGGAACCTACGAGCAGTACTTC; CDR3: CASSTGGTYEQYF
D: NA; size: once; V: TRBV11-2; J: TRBJ1-6; DNA: TGTGCCAGCAGCAGGGGGGGTCTCAGTAATTCACCCCTCCACTTT; CDR3: CASSRGGLSNSPLHF
D: TRBD1; size: NA; V: TRBV24-1; J: TRBJ2-6; DNA: TGTGCCACCAGTGATTTCGGGACAGGGGCTGGGGCCAACGTCCTGACTTTC; CDR3: CATSDFGTGAGANVLTF
D: TRBD1; size: NA; V: TRBV6-5; J: TRBJ2-1; DNA: TGTGCCAGCAGCCACAGGGGAGCCTCCAATGAGCAGTTCTTC; CDR3: CASSHRGASNEQFF
D: NA; size: NA; V: TRBV9; J: TRBJ2-5; DNA: TGTGCCAGCAGCGTAAGGGACCAAGAGACCCAGTACTTC; CDR3: CASSVRDQETQYF
D: NA; size: NA; V: TRBV7-2; J: TRBJ1-2; DNA: TGTGCCAGCAGCTTAGGTGGCAGGAACTATGGCTACACCTTC; CDR3: CASSLGGRNYGYTF
D: NA; size: NA; V: TRBV7-8; J: TRBJ1-3; DNA: TGTGCCAGCAGCTTAGCAAAGACCCGCGCGGCCTCTGGAAACACCATATATTTT; CDR3: CASSLAKTRAASGNTIYF
D: TRBD1; size: NA; V: TRBV6-5; J: TRBJ1-1; DNA: TGTGCCAGCAGTTACTCGCAGGTGTCAGGGGGAGAAGCTTTCTTT; CDR3: CASSYSQVSGGEAFF
D: NA; size: once; V: TRBV6-2/TRBV6-3; J: TRBJ2-7; DNA: TGTGCCAGCAGCCCCCCCAGCTACAGGGGGGGCTACGAGCAGTACTTC; CDR3: CASSPPSYRGGYEQYF
D: NA; size: NA; V: TRBV2; J: TRBJ2-7; DNA: TGTGCCAGCAAGGGTGGAGGGTACGAGCAGTACTTC; CDR3: CASKGGGYEQYF
D: NA; size: NA; V: TRBV7-6; J: TRBJ2-7; DNA: TGTGCCAGCAGCTTAGAAACGGGGCCCTCCTACGAGCAGTACTTC; CDR3: CASSLETGPSYEQYF
D: NA; size: once; V: TRBV5-1; J: TRBJ1-1; DNA: TGCGCCAGCAGCTATGGGGGCGGCACTGAAGCTTTCTTT; CDR3: CASSYGGGTEAFF
D: TRBD2; size: NA; V: TRBV29-1; J: TRBJ2-1; DNA: TGCAGCGTTAGGACTAGCGGGAGGGCTAGTGAGCAGTTCTTC; CDR3: CSVRTSGRASEQFF
D: NA; size: NA; V: TRBV18; J: TRBJ2-7; DNA: TGTGCCAGCTCGCCCTCTGGCGGGACCTCCTACGAGCAGTACTTC; CDR3: CASSPSGGTSYEQYF
D: TRBD1; size: few; V: TRBV19; J: TRBJ1-1; DNA: TGTGCCAGTAGTTCTCGAGGGGGCGGGCCTTTCTTT; CDR3: CASSSRGGGPFF
D: NA; size: once; V: TRBV29-1; J: TRBJ2-1; DNA: TGCAGCGCCCGGGACGGTAACAATGAGCAGTTCTTC; CDR3: CSARDGNNEQFF
D: NA; size: NA; V: TRBV3-1/TRBV3-2; J: TRBJ1-4; DNA: TGTGCCAGCAGCCAAGATAAAGAAAAACTGTTTTTT; CDR3: CASSQDKEKLFF
D: TRBD2; size: NA; V: TRBV4-1; J: TRBJ2-2; DNA: TGCGCCAGCAGCCAGACCGGGACTAGCGGGGGAATCCCTTACACCGGGGAGCTGTTTTTT; CDR3: CASSQTGTSGGIPYTGELFF
D: NA; size: NA; V: TRBV19; J: TRBJ2-7; DNA: TGTGCCAGTAGTATGGGGGCAGCCGCCTACGAGCAGTACTTC; CDR3: CASSMGAAAYEQYF
D: TRBD1; size: NA; V: TRBV27; J: TRBJ2-2; DNA: TGTGCCAGCAGTTTAATGGCAGGGGGCCACACCGGGGAGCTGTTTTTT; CDR3: CASSLMAGGHTGELFF
D: NA; size: NA; V: TRBV4-2; J: TRBJ2-3; DNA: TGTGCCAGCAGCCAAACAGATACGCAGTATTTT; CDR3: CASSQTDTQYF
D: NA; size: NA; V: TRBV3-1/TRBV3-2; J: TRBJ1-1; DNA: TGTGCCAGCAGCCGAAGAGACAACAGCCCTGAAGCTTTCTTT; CDR3: CASSRRDNSPEAFF
D: NA; size: NA; V: TRBV7-2; J: TRBJ2-3; DNA: TGTGCCAGCAGCCGGGGCGTGATAGATACGCAGTATTTT; CDR3: CASSRGVIDTQYF